Following are 11 T cell receptor beta chains from one sample sequenced in a study of identical twins. TCRdb ran MiXCR on the 5' RACE reads and lists one entry per CDR3 protein. Among approximately 1.8 million distinct CDR3 sequences, around a third were seen once, and the ten largest hold around 0.3%. The specimen was cord blood. The receptors here all came from a newborn girl in good health.

The V and J genes are TRBV10-3 and TRBJ1-3, with unresolved D. This CDR3 spans 16 amino acids. Trimming left V 1 base short and J 0 bases short, with 10 bases between. Germline V gene data show CDR1 as ENHRY and CDR2 as SYGVKD. In DNA form, the CDR3 reads TGTGCCATCAGTGAGTGGGCCGGACCCTCTGGAAACACCATATATTTT. It specifies CAISEWAGPSGNTIYF.

The table lists this clonotype with a few counts. This chain uses TRBV5-1 with TRBJ2-1, with 11 bases matching TRBD2. The germline V gene has CDR1 SGHRS and CDR2 YFSETQ. Losses at the gene ends were 4 bases for V and 4 bases for J; bases not matched to a gene: 10. CDR3 length: 17 amino acids. CDR3 amino acids: CASSLPSLAGGYNEQFF. In DNA, the CDR3 is TGCGCCAGCAGCCTACCATCTCTAGCGGGGGGATACAATGAGCAGTTCTTC.

The rearrangement uses TRBV28 and TRBJ2-5, with 15 bases identical to TRBD2. Germline CDR1 is MDHEN and CDR2 is SYDVKM. There are 15 residues in the CDR3. V was pared by 5 bases and J by 11 bases, with 9 bases of the junction left unmatched. The CDR3: CASSPRTSGRVEQYF. The CDR3 DNA reads TGTGCCAGCAGTCCGAGGACTAGCGGGAGGGTTGAGCAGTACTTC.

This clonotype was observed a few times. V gene TRBV6-2 or TRBV6-3 combines with J gene TRBJ1-1, with TRBD1 identical over 7 bases. CDR1 is MNHEY, CDR2 SVGEGT, per germline. Unmatched junction bases numbered 7, after V lost 8 bases and J lost 10 bases. The CDR3 has 11 amino acids. The CDR3 sequence: CASRFRGAAFF. DNA of the CDR3: TGTGCCAGCCGTTTCAGGGGGGCAGCTTTCTTT.

This clonotype was picked up many times. The chain recombines TRBV20-1 with TRBJ2-7; 7 bases fit TRBD1. V dropped 3 bases and J dropped 2; count of bases not matched to a gene: 4. Germline V gives CDR1 DFQATT, CDR2 SNEGSKA (reference sequence). The CDR3 contains 13 residues. The CDR3 here is CSARRQGTYEQYF. The CDR3 DNA reads as TGCAGTGCTAGGAGACAGGGAACCTACGAGCAGTACTTC.

This clonotype has more than one count but fewer than ten. The chain links TRBV7-6 to TRBJ2-7, with 7 bases lining up with TRBD2. This CDR3 is 15 amino acids long. Per the germline V gene, CDR1 is SGHVS and CDR2 is FNYEAQ. Trimming at V came to 3 bases and at J to 0 bases, leaving 5 bases not matched to a gene. The CDR3 DNA reads as TGTGCCAGCAGCTTCCAGACTAGCCTCTCCTACGAGCAGTACTTC. Protein: CASSFQTSLSYEQYF.

In the case of this clonotype: Compared with germline, one end of the junction differs, possibly owing to a read error. The V and J genes are TRBV25-1 and TRBJ1-4, with a weak D call TRBD1 (6 bases). This CDR3 has 14 amino acids. The germline V gene encodes CDR1 MGHDK and CDR2 SYGVNS. This CDR3 reads CTSSEWGPNEKLFF. The CDR3 DNA reads as TGTACCAGCAGTGAATGGGGGCCTAATGAAAAACTGTTTTTT.

CDR3 sequence (DNA): TGTGCCACCAGCAGAGTATACTCACCCCTCCACTTT. Translating it yields CATSRVYSPLHF. The chain links TRBV15 to TRBJ1-6; D remains ambiguous. The germline V gene encodes CDR1 LNHNV and CDR2 YYDKDF (reference sequence). The V end lost 1 base, the J end lost 10 bases, and 5 bases lay between the germline ends. CDR3 length: 12 amino acids.

This rearrangement joins TRBV25-1 to TRBJ2-5; D gene ambiguous. The J call is in doubt because the DNA end fits TRBJ2-7 better. From germline, CDR1 is MGHDK and CDR2 SYGVNS. CDR3 length: 12 amino acids. CDR3 sequence reads: CASSRIVGEQYF. CDR3 in DNA: TGTGCCAGCTCAAGGATAGTTGGCGAGCAGTACTTC.

As for this clonotype: A clone one base away is much larger, so this may be a read error. The chain links TRBV21-1 to TRBJ1-2; the table's D call, TRBD1, was not checked against the DNA. TRBV21-1 counts as a pseudogene. This CDR3 contains 11 residues. The CDR3 sequence: CASSKQGGYTF. The DNA for the CDR3 is TGTGCCAGCAGCAAACAGGGTGGCTACACCTTC.

The genes are TRBV27 and TRBJ1-5; TRBD1 agrees at 8 bases. Germline V gene sequence: CDR1 MNHEY, CDR2 SMNVEV (reference sequence). This CDR3 has 15 residues. V shed 2 bases and J 5 bases; nucleotides not matched to a gene: 5. The DNA for the CDR3 is TGTGCCAGCAGTTTACGCGGACAGGGATATCAGCCCCAGCATTTT. Translated: CASSLRGQGYQPQHF.